Below are 31 T cell receptor beta chains sequenced from a single sample in a study of naive and memory T cell subsets. Study results and limitations: A few larger clonotypes appeared in naive repertoires, especially CD8, possibly memory cells re-expressing CD45RA.

For these TCRs, the target antigens are not known. The beta constant-region primer was an equimolar mix of two oligonucleotides covering TRBC1 and TRBC2. Ligated cDNA was amplified by four rounds of PCR with nested alpha and beta constant-region primers and SP2. TCRdb recomputed calls from the UMI-ligation and nested PCR reads with MiXCR, one row per CDR3 protein. The sample includes 140,000 to 150,000 distinct CDR3 sequences, about 20% of them seen just once. Sequenced: naive CD4+ T cells from blood. These receptors were collected from a human donor in good health.

The chain carries TRBV6-2 or TRBV6-3 and TRBJ1-1, with 7 bases that match TRBD1. The junction had 5 bases not matched to a gene; V was cut back by 6 bases and J by 10 bases. Germline loops: CDR1 MNHEY, CDR2 SVGEGT. The CDR3 consists of 11 residues. The CDR3 DNA sequence: TGTGCCAGCAGCCCGGGACAGTCAGCTTTCTTT. The encoded protein is CASSPGQSAFF.

This clonotype appeared a few times. V gene TRBV18 combines with J gene TRBJ1-1; D not resolved. Germline loops: CDR1 KGHSH, CDR2 LQKENI. V was pared by 0 bases and J by 0 bases, with 11 bases between. This CDR3 is 16 amino acids long. In DNA, the CDR3 is TGTGCCAGCTCACCACCACAGTGGCCTCTGAACACTGAAGCTTTCTTT. Residues: CASSPPQWPLNTEAFF.

This clonotype showed up many times. This chain links TRBV20-1 with TRBJ1-5; D is undetermined. CDR3 length: 12 residues. The ends were cut back, 0 bases at V and 3 bases at J, with 3 bases in the middle. Germline assignment: CDR1 DFQATT and CDR2 SNEGSKA (reference sequence). The DNA for the CDR3 is TGCAGTGCTAGAGATCCCAATCAGCCCCAGCATTTT. Residues: CSARDPNQPQHF.

In this sample, this clonotype turned up many times. The J gene is TRBJ2-1, the V gene TRBV20-1; 12 positions match TRBD2. The ends lost 6 bases at V and 8 bases at J; junction bases unmatched: 5. CDR3 length: 13 residues. Germline loops: CDR1 DFQATT, CDR2 SNEGSKA (reference sequence). CDR3 DNA: TGCAGTGCCGTGGGACTAGCGGGCGATGAGCAGTTCTTC. Its protein is CSAVGLAGDEQFF.

The sample holds a few counts of this clonotype. The chain has TRBV18 and TRBJ1-1; D is unclear. The CDR3 spans 14 residues. V was cut by 2 bases and J by 6 bases, with 13 bases left in between. Germline V gene data show CDR1 as KGHSH and CDR2 as LQKENI. The CDR3 bases are TGTGCCAGCTCACCAGACGCTCTCGACTCTGAAGCTTTCTTT. Its translation: CASSPDALDSEAFF. The full variable domain, completed using reference TRBV18 and TRBJ1-1, is NAGVMQNPRHLVRRRGQEARLRCSPMKGHSHVYWYRQLPEEGLKFMVYLQKENIIDESGMPKERFSAEFPKEGPSILRIQQVVRGDSAAYFCASSPDALDSEAFFGQGTRLTVV.

This rearrangement joins TRBV7-9 to TRBJ2-1; TRBD1 agrees at 7 bases. The CDR3 is 15 amino acids. CDR1 and CDR2 (germline): SEHNR, FQNEAQ (reference sequence). Trimming removed 5 bases from V and 3 bases from J; junction bases left unmatched: 7. The CDR3 bases are TGTGCCAGCAGCCCCGACAGGGTAATCTACAATGAGCAGTTCTTC. Its protein product is CASSPDRVIYNEQFF.

This clonotype was observed a handful of times. The chain couples TRBV27 to TRBJ1-6; weak D call: TRBD1 (6 bases). V lost 2 bases, J lost 9 bases, and 8 bases lay in between. The germline CDR1 and CDR2 sequences are MNHEY and SMNVEV (reference sequence). There are 13 residues in the CDR3. The CDR3 DNA sequence: TGTGCCAGCAGTTTAAGGGGGATTTCACCCCTCCACTTT. It encodes CASSLRGISPLHF.

V and J are TRBV6-6 and TRBJ1-1; the D is unclear. The ends were cut back, 5 bases at V and 1 base at J, with 11 bases in the middle. The CDR3 runs 14 residues. The germline gives CDR1 MNHNY, CDR2 SVGAGI (reference sequence). CDR3 in amino acids: CASSPYHPNTEAFF. CDR3 in DNA: TGTGCCAGCAGTCCATATCACCCGAACACTGAAGCTTTCTTT.

The chain carries TRBV12-3 or TRBV12-4 and TRBJ2-7; 7 bases align to TRBD1. This CDR3 has 13 residues. The V segment lost 5 bases and the J segment 0 bases; nucleotides outside the gene matches: 1. The CDR3 DNA follows: TGTGCCAGCAGTACAGGGGCCTCCTACGAGCAGTACTTC. Encoded protein: CASSTGASYEQYF.

The rearrangement links TRBV25-1 to TRBJ2-3, with 7 bases matching TRBD2. J gave up 3 bases and V 3 bases, and 3 bases lay outside the gene matches. The CDR3 loop spans 14 amino acids. From germline, CDR1 is MGHDK and CDR2 SYGVNS. Written as DNA, the CDR3 is TGTGCCAGCAGTGAGGCTAGCGGAACAGATACGCAGTATTTT. Translating it yields CASSEASGTDTQYF.

The rearrangement joins TRBV27 to TRBJ2-3; the match to TRBD1 covers 8 bases. Germline values: CDR1 MNHEY, CDR2 SMNVEV (reference sequence). The CDR3 runs 15 residues. V trimming: 8 bases; J trimming: 9 bases; junction bases outside the gene matches: 16. The CDR3 sequence: CASSLGTGPQGTQYF. CDR3 nucleotides: TGTGCCAGCTCCTTGGGGACAGGTCCCCAAGGAACGCAGTATTTT.

This chain connects TRBV29-1 to TRBJ2-1; 9 positions match TRBD2. CDR1 is SQVTM and CDR2 is ANQGSEA in the germline V gene. J gave up 2 bases and V 7 bases, and 3 bases lay outside the gene matches. The CDR3 extends over 13 amino acids. CDR3 in DNA: TGCAGCGCCCTAGCGGGACCCTACAATGAGCAGTTCTTC. Encoded protein: CSALAGPYNEQFF.

A few counts support this clonotype. The chain couples TRBV29-1 to TRBJ1-2; a possible D gene is TRBD1 (5 bases). The ends were cut back, 3 bases at V and 10 bases at J, with 15 bases in the middle. The germline CDR1 and CDR2 sequences are SQVTM and ANQGSEA. The CDR3 consists of 12 residues. The CDR3 DNA is TGCAGCGTTGATATCACTGGGGGTCCCTACACCTTC. Its translation: CSVDITGGPYTF. Using reference TRBV29-1 and TRBJ1-2 for the parts outside the CDR3, the full variable domain is SAVISQKPSRDICQRGTSLTIQCQVDSQVTMMFWYRQQPGQSLTLIATANQGSEATYESGFVIDKFPISRPNLTFSTLTVSNMSPEDSSIYLCSVDITGGPYTFGSGTRLTVV.

The rearrangement joins TRBV11-2 to TRBJ2-5, with 8 positions matching TRBD2. Germline-derived CDR1 and CDR2 are SGHAT and FQNNGV. This CDR3 has 18 amino acids. V gave up 2 bases and J gave up 4 bases; unmatched junction bases: 15. CDR3 nucleotides: TGTGCCAGCAGCTTAAGACTGAAGCGGGAGAAGTCGAGAGAGACCCAGTACTTC. Translated, it gives CASSLRLKREKSRETQYF.

The chain couples TRBV6-6 to TRBJ1-6; no reliable D call. V gave up 0 bases and J gave up 5 bases, with 14 bases separating them. The germline V gene encodes CDR1 MNHNY and CDR2 SVGAGI (reference sequence). The CDR3 is 17 residues long. The CDR3 loop is CASSYSIPGDDNSPLHF. In nucleotides, the CDR3 is TGTGCCAGCAGTTACTCGATACCAGGAGATGATAATTCACCCCTCCACTTT.

V is TRBV6-5 and J is TRBJ2-1; D may be TRBD1 (6 bases). V lost 6 bases and J lost 6, with 12 bases in between. Germline values: CDR1 MNHEY, CDR2 SVGAGI. The CDR3 length is 13 residues. CDR3 amino acids: CASRTGNRNEQFF. CDR3 bases: TGTGCCAGCAGAACAGGGAATCGCAATGAGCAGTTCTTC.

This chain links TRBV7-8 with TRBJ1-3; no clear D. The CDR3 spans 14 residues. Germline loops: CDR1 SGHVS, CDR2 FQNEAQ. Trimming stripped 5 bases from V and 1 base from J, with 9 bases between. The CDR3 reads CASSRPASGNTIYF. CDR3 nucleotide sequence: TGTGCCAGCAGCCGCCCCGCGTCTGGAAACACCATATATTTT.

The chain couples TRBV20-1 to TRBJ2-7, with D possibly TRBD2 on 6 matching bases. CDR1 and CDR2 (germline): DFQATT, SNEGSKA (reference sequence). The CDR3 spans 15 residues. V was shortened by 4 bases and J by 5 bases, with 21 bases between the two germline ends. CDR3 in DNA: TGCAGTGCTAACAGACGGACTACAAGGACCCACGAGCAGTACTTC. Amino acid sequence: CSANRRTTRTHEQYF.

The chain uses TRBV29-1 and TRBJ2-1, with 10 bases fitting TRBD2. CDR1 is SQVTM and CDR2 is ANQGSEA in the germline V gene. This CDR3 contains 12 residues. V trimming: 7 bases; J trimming: 5 bases; junction bases outside the gene matches: 2. The CDR3 DNA sequence: TGCAGCGGAGGACTAGCGGACAATGAGCAGTTCTTC. Translation gives CSGGLADNEQFF.

This clonotype was detected a few times. The chain carries TRBV29-1 and TRBJ2-5; D not certain. This CDR3 contains 12 residues. In germline, CDR1 is SQVTM, CDR2 ANQGSEA. The ends were cut back, 0 bases at V and 3 bases at J, with 5 bases in the middle. CDR3 amino acids: CSVEEGKETQYF. The CDR3 DNA follows: TGCAGCGTTGAAGAAGGGAAAGAGACCCAGTACTTC.

This clonotype was observed a few times. The chain joins TRBV12-3 or TRBV12-4 to TRBJ2-5, with TRBD1 matching 11 bases. This CDR3 is built from 17 residues. V was clipped by 7 bases and J by 0 bases; unmatched bases: 10. CDR3 in amino acids: CASTRDRGYEYQETQYF. The CDR3, as DNA: TGTGCCAGCACCCGGGACAGGGGGTATGAGTACCAAGAGACCCAGTACTTC.

The chain couples TRBV6-5 to TRBJ2-7; D could derive from TRBD1 or TRBD2 (6 bases each). Germline CDR1 is MNHEY and CDR2 is SVGAGI. The CDR3 extends over 14 amino acids. With 6 bases removed from V and 6 bases from J, the gap between germline ends came to 18 bases. CDR3 amino acids: CASRGTGSGAEQYF. In DNA, the CDR3 is TGTGCCAGCAGGGGGACGGGGTCGGGGGCCGAGCAGTACTTC.

This chain joins TRBV19 and TRBJ2-7; TRBD1 matches 8 bases. The germline V gene encodes CDR1 LNHDA and CDR2 SQIVND (reference sequence). CDR3 length: 14 amino acids. The ends lost 5 bases at V and 4 bases at J; junction bases unmatched: 7. In DNA, the CDR3 is TGTGCCAGTAGTGACAGGGGAGGTCCTTACGAGCAGTACTTC. This sequence encodes CASSDRGGPYEQYF.

This clonotype was counted many times. V and J are TRBV6-6 and TRBJ1-1; 7 bases are shared with TRBD1. V was clipped by 2 bases and J by 5 bases; unmatched bases: 2. The CDR3 is 13 amino acids. Germline CDR1 reads MNHNY; CDR2 reads SVGAGI (reference sequence). In nucleotides, the CDR3 is TGTGCCAGCAGTTACCAACAGGGGACTGAAGCTTTCTTT. Protein: CASSYQQGTEAFF.

CDR3: CASSPPRAGSGANVLTF. DNA for the CDR3: TGTGCCAGCAGTCCCCCCCGGGCGGGCTCTGGGGCCAACGTCCTGACTTTC. This chain links TRBV6-2 or TRBV6-3 with TRBJ2-6, with D possibly matching TRBD2 (5 bases). V was pared by 5 bases and J by 0 bases, with 14 bases between. The germline V gene encodes CDR1 MNHEY and CDR2 SVGEGT. The CDR3 loop spans 17 amino acids.

This clonotype was detected a few times. The chain carries TRBV12-3 or TRBV12-4 and TRBJ2-7; no reliable D call. The CDR3 covers 14 residues. Trimming stripped 2 bases from V and 0 bases from J, with 8 bases between. CDR3 coding DNA: TGTGCCAGCAGTTTACGCGAGGACTCCTACGAGCAGTACTTC. This encodes CASSLREDSYEQYF.

This chain joins TRBV12-5 and TRBJ1-3; D is ambiguous. Germline values: CDR1 LGHNT, CDR2 FRNRAP. Trimming took off 1 base at V and 4 bases at J, with 11 bases between the two ends. This CDR3 contains 15 residues. The CDR3 here is CASGLGQVGGNTIYF. The DNA for the CDR3 is TGTGCTAGTGGTTTGGGGCAAGTCGGCGGAAACACCATATATTTT.

The rearrangement uses TRBV12-3 or TRBV12-4 and TRBJ1-2, with D possibly TRBD1 on 5 matching bases. V lost 6 bases to trimming and J lost 7 bases, with 15 bases between them. The CDR3 extends over 13 amino acids. CDR3 in amino acids: CASRPEGVFGYTF. The CDR3 region has the DNA TGTGCCAGCAGACCTGAAGGGGTTTTTGGCTACACCTTC.

The V and J genes are TRBV2 and TRBJ1-1; D is unresolved. The V and J ends lost 5 bases and 0 bases respectively, with 7 bases between them. CDR3 length equals 13 residues. Germline CDR1 reads SNHLY; CDR2 reads FYNNEI. This CDR3 reads CASSLQMNTEAFF. The CDR3 nucleotides read TGTGCCAGCAGTTTACAGATGAACACTGAAGCTTTCTTT. Full variable domain (rest looked up from reference TRBV2 and TRBJ1-1): EPEVTQTPSHQVTQMGQEVILRCVPISNHLYFYWYRQILGQKVEFLVSFYNNEISEKSEIFDDQFSVERPDGSNFTLKIRSTKLEDSAMYFCASSLQMNTEAFFGQGTRLTVV.

This chain links TRBV18 with TRBJ2-4; TRBD2 is a possible D gene (6 bases). The CDR3 has 16 amino acids. Germline CDR1 and CDR2: KGHSH and LQKENI. Trimming took off 3 bases at V and 1 base at J, with 13 bases between the two ends. Here the CDR3 reads CASSPQGLQAKNIQYF. The CDR3 coding sequence is TGTGCCAGCTCACCTCAGGGACTCCAGGCCAAAAACATTCAGTACTTC.

This chain links TRBV14 with TRBJ2-2, with 12 nucleotides matching TRBD2. This CDR3 has 19 amino acids. The germline gives CDR1 SGHDN, CDR2 FVKESK. The junction had 12 bases not matched to a gene; V was cut back by 0 bases and J by 7 bases. The CDR3 DNA reads as TGTGCCAGCAGCCAAGATCCGTGGACTAGCGGGATAAGAATCGGGGAGCTGTTTTTT. The encoded protein is CASSQDPWTSGIRIGELFF. Together with reference TRBV14 and TRBJ2-2, the CDR3 gives the full variable domain: EAGVTQFPSHSVIEKGQTVTLRCDPISGHDNLYWYRRVMGKEIKFLLHFVKESKQDESGMPNNRFLAERTGGTYSTLKVQPAELEDSGVYFCASSQDPWTSGIRIGELFFGEGSRLTVL.